Sequencing of this TCR beta chain was carried out in a study of identical twins. The germline CDR1 and CDR2 sequences are SGHAT and FQNNGV. Trimming shortened V by 1 base and J by 8 bases, and 18 bases separated the two germline ends. The CDR3 loop spans 16 amino acids. Study-level findings and limits: Analyses of zero insertions could, in part, be confounded by invariant MAIT and iNKT cells. In cord blood, abundant beta clonotypes had fewer insertions; memory showed no trend. Beta out-of-frame sequences showed weaker excess twin sharing.

Points on this clonotype: Its cognate antigen is unknown.

TCRdb reanalysed the 5' RACE reads using MiXCR and keeps one entry per CDR3 protein. The top ten clones hold about 0.94% of a sample with roughly 490,000 distinct CDR3 sequences, over 11% of them seen once. Separately, the same data were catalogued under a study of yellow fever vaccine responses in identical twins.

Sequencing used CD4+ T cells sorted from blood. The genes are TRBV11-2 and TRBJ2-1, with no clear D. This receptor was taken from a woman aged 18-29 years in good health. CDR3 protein: CASSLAAPLGRDEQFF. In DNA form, the CDR3 reads TGTGCCAGCAGCTTAGCGGCCCCTCTCGGACGTGATGAGCAGTTCTTC.